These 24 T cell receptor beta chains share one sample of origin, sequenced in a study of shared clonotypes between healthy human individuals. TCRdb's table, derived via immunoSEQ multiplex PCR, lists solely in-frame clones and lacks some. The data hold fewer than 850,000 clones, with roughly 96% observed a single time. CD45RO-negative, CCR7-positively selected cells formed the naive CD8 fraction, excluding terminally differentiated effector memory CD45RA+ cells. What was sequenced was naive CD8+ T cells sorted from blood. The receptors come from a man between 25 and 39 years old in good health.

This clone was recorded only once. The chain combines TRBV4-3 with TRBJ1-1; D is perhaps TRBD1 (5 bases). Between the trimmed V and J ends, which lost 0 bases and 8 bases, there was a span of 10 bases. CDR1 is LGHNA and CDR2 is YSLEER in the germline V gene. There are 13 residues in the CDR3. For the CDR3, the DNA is TGCGCCAGCAGCCAAGATGGAGGGGCGGAAGCTTTCTTT. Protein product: CASSQDGGAEAFF.

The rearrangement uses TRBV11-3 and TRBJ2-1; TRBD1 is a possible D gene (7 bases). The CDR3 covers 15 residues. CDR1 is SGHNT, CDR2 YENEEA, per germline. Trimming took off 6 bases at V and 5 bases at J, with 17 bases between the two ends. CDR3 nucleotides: TGTGCCAGCAGTCCTAGGGGGCGGGGCGACAATGAGCAGTTCTTC. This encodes CASSPRGRGDNEQFF.

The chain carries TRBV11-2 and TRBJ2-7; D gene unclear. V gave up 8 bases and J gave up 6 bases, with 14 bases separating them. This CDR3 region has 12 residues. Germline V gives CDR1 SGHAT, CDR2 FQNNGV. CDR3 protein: CASGPRAREQYF. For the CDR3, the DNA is TGTGCCAGCGGACCACGTGCGCGCGAGCAGTACTTC.

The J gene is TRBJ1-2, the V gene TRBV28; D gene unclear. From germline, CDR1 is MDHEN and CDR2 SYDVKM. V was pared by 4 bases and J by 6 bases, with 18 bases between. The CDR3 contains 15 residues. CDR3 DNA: TGTGCCAGCAGTTACCCCTCCCCTGACATAAATGGCTACACCTTC. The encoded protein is CASSYPSPDINGYTF.

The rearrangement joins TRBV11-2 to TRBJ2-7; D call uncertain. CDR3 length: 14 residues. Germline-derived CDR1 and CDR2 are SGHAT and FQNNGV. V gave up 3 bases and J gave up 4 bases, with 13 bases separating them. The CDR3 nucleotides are TGTGCCAGCAGCTTTCTGGATGGAAGTTACGAGCAGTACTTC. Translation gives CASSFLDGSYEQYF.

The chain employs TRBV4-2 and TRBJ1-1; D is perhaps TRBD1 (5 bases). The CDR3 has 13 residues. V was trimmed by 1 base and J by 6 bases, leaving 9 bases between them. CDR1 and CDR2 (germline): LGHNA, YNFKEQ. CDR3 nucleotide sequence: TGTGCCAGCAGCCAAGGCGCGGGGGCTGAAGCTTTCTTT. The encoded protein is CASSQGAGAEAFF.

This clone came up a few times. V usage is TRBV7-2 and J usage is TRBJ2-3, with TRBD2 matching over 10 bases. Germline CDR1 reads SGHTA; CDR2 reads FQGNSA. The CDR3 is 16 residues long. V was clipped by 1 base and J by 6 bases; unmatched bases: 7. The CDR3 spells CASSLVASGSMDTQYF. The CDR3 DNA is TGTGCCAGCAGCTTAGTGGCTAGCGGGAGTATGGATACGCAGTATTTT.

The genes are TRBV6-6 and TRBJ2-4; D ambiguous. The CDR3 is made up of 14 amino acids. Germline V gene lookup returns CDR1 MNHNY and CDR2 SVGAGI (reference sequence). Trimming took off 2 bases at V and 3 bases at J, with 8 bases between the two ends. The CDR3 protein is CASSYGQNKNIQYF. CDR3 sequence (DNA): TGTGCCAGCAGTTACGGGCAGAACAAAAACATTCAGTACTTC.

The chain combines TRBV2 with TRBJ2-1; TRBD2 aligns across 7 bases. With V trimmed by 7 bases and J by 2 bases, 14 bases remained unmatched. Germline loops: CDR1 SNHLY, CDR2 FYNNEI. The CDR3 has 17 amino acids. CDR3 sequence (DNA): TGTGCCAGCATCCAGACGGGCGGGAGTGCCACCTACAATGAGCAGTTCTTC. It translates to CASIQTGGSATYNEQFF.

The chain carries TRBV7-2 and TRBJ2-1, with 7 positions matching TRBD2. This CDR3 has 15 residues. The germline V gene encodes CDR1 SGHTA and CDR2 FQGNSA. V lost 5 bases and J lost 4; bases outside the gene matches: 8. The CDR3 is CASSPPGLYYNEQFF. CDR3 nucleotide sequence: TGTGCCAGCAGCCCCCCGGGACTATATTACAATGAGCAGTTCTTC.

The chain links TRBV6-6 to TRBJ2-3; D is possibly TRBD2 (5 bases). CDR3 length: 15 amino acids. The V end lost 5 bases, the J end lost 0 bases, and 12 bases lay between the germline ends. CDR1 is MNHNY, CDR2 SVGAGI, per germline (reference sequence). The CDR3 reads CASSPSRESTDTQYF. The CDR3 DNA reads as TGTGCCAGCAGTCCGTCGAGGGAGAGCACAGATACGCAGTATTTT.

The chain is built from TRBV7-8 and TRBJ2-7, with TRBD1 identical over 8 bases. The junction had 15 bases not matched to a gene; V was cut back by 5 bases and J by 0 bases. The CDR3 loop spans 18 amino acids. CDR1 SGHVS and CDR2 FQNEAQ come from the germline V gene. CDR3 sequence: CASSLNRGEILDSYEQYF. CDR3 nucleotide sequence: TGTGCCAGCAGCCTGAACAGGGGGGAGATCCTCGACTCCTACGAGCAGTACTTC.

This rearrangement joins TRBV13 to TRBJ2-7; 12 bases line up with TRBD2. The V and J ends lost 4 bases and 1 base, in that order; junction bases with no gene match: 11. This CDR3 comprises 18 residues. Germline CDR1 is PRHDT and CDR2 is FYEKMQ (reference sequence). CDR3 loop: CASSSLTSGSEGSYEQYF. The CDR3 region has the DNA TGTGCCAGCAGCTCCTTGACTAGCGGGAGTGAGGGGTCCTACGAGCAGTACTTC. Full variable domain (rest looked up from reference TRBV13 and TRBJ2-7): AAGVIQSPRHLIKEKRETATLKCYPIPRHDTVYWYQQGPGQDPQFLISFYEKMQSDKGSIPDRFSAQQFSDYHSELNMSSLELGDSALYFCASSSLTSGSEGSYEQYFGPGTRLTVT.

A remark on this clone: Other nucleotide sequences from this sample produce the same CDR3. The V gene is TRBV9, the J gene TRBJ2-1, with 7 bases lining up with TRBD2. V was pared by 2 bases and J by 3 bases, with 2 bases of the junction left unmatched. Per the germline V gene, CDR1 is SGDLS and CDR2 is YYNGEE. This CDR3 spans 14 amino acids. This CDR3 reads CASSVGGSYNEQFF. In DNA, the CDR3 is TGTGCCAGCAGCGTTGGCGGGAGCTACAATGAGCAGTTCTTC.

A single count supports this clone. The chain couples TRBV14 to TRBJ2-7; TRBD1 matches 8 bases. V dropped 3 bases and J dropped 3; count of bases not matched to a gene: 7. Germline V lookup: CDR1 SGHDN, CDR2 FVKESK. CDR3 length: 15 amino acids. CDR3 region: CASSHGQGAGYEQYF. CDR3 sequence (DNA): TGTGCCAGCAGCCACGGACAGGGTGCTGGCTACGAGCAGTACTTC. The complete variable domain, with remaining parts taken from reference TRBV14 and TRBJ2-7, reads EAGVTQFPSHSVIEKGQTVTLRCDPISGHDNLYWYRRVMGKEIKFLLHFVKESKQDESGMPNNRFLAERTGGTYSTLKVQPAELEDSGVYFCASSHGQGAGYEQYFGPGTRLTVT.

CDR3 protein: CASSPPMREGPYNEQFF. CDR3 sequence (DNA): TGTGCCAGCAGCCCGCCTATGCGGGAGGGCCCTTACAATGAGCAGTTCTTC. V gene TRBV7-9 combines with J gene TRBJ2-1; 9 bases line up with TRBD2. The junction had 12 bases not matched to a gene; V was cut back by 5 bases and J by 4 bases. Per germline, CDR1 SEHNR and CDR2 FQNEAQ (reference sequence). The CDR3 covers 17 residues.

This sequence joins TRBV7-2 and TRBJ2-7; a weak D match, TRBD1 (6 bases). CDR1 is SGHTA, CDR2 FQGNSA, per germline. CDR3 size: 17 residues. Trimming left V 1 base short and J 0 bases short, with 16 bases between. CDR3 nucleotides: TGTGCCAGCAGCTTAGGGACCCTCCGGGACAACTCCTACGAGCAGTACTTC. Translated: CASSLGTLRDNSYEQYF.

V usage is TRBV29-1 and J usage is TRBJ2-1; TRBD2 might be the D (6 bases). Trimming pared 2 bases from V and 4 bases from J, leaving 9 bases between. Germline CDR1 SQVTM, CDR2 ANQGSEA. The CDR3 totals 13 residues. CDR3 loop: CSVELASYNEQFF. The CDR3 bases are TGCAGCGTTGAACTAGCGAGTTACAATGAGCAGTTCTTC.

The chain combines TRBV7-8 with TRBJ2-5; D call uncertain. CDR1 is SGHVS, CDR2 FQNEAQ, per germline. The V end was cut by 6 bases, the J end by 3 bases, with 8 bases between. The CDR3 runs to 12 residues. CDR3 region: CASRPSEETQYF. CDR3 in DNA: TGTGCCAGCAGGCCGTCCGAAGAGACCCAGTACTTC.

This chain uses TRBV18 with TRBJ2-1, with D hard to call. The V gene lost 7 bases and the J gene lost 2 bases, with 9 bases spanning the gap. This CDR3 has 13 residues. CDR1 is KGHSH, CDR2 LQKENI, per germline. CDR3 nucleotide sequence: TGTGCCAGCTTAGGTATCCCCTACAATGAGCAGTTCTTC. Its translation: CASLGIPYNEQFF.

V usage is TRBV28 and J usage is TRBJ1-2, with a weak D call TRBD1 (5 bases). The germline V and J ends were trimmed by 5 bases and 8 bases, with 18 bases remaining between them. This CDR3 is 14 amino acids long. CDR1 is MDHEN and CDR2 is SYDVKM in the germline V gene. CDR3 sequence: CASSPRTGPGGYTF. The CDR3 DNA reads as TGTGCCAGCAGTCCTAGGACGGGACCTGGGGGCTACACCTTC.

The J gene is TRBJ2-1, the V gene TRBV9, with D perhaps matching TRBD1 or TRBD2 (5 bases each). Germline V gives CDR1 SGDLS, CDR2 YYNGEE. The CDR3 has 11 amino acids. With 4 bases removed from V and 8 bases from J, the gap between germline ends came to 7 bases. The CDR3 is CASSRGHEQFF. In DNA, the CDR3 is TGTGCCAGCAGCCGGGGCCATGAGCAGTTCTTC.

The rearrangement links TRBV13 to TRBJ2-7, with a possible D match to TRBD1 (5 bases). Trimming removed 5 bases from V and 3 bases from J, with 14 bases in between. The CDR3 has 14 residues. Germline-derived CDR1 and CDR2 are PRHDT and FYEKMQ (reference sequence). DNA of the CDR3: TGTGCCAGCAGCACCAGGACAAGCTACTACGAGCAGTACTTC. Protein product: CASSTRTSYYEQYF.

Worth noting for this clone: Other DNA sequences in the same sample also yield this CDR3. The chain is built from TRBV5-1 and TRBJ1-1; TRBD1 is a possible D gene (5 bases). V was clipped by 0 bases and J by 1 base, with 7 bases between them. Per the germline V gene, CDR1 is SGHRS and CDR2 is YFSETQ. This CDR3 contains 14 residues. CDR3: CASSLARGNTEAFF. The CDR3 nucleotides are TGCGCCAGCAGCTTGGCGAGGGGGAACACTGAAGCTTTCTTT.